This TCR beta chain was captured by sequencing in a study of tumor and adjacent non-tumor tissue in lung cancer. Study in general: Stage I to III disease affected about nine men and roughly five women aged roughly 30 to 80. About 4.17 million productive TCRbeta reads were obtained per sample on average. Study-level findings and limits: TCR diversity was significantly greater in tumor than normal lung tissue. Top 100 clones took a larger repertoire share in normal lung.

V was cut by 0 bases and J by 11 bases, with 28 bases left in between. Germline-derived CDR1 and CDR2 are DFQATT and SNEGSKA (reference sequence). This CDR3 has 17 residues. As to this clonotype: Its antigen is still unknown. Since no conserved phenylalanine or tryptophan closes the CDR3, a read error is the likely cause.

The library came from three nested PCR rounds adapted from ARM-PCR protocols. TCRdb reprocessed the multiplex PCR reads with MiXCR, giving one entry per CDR3 protein. The sample holds approximately 130,000 distinct CDR3 sequences; roughly 67% are singletons and the top ten take around 13%. No cell sorting was done before RNA was extracted from the tissue. The specimen was lung tumor tissue. The receptor's source is a man aged 25-40 years with non-small cell lung cancer. J is TRBJ2-5 and V is TRBV20-1; D might be TRBD1 or TRBD2, each matching 6 bases. Here the CDR3 reads CSAREGRQGKMGRTQYL. The CDR3 bases are TGCAGTGCTAGAGAAGGGAGGCAGGGGAAGATGGGGCGGACTCAGTACCTC.